This is a list of T cell receptor beta chains from one sample in a study of control samples from healthy donors and cancer patients. Clones were sequenced by immunoSEQ multiplex PCR, and TCRdb holds only the in-frame ones, with some missing. The sample contains some 76,000 clones, around 90% of which appear only once. The material sequenced was PBMCs. The receptors originated from a woman aged 45-60 years with colorectal cancer. The CDR3 runs from the conserved cysteine through the conserved F or W. The D gene is left open where the match is weak. A clone size is listed for some rows: how often the clone was seen (once, few, many), or a class if it is expanded.

>-|TRBV28|TRBD1|TRBJ1-6
CASSHRSGQGNSPLHF
TGTGCCAGCAGCCATCGGAGCGGACAGGGGAATTCACCCCTCCACTTT
>-|TRBV30|TRBD1|TRBJ1-6
CAWSRDRYNSPLHF
TGTGCCTGGAGTCGGGACAGGTATAATTCACCCCTCCACTTT
>once|TRBV7-2|-|TRBJ1-1
CASSLTSGPPTAFF
TGTGCCAGCAGCTTAACCTCGGGACCCCCGACGGCTTTCTTT
>once|TRBV7-9|-|TRBJ1-3
CATTDGYSGNTIYF
TGTGCCACCACGGACGGATACTCTGGAAACACCATATATTTT
>-|TRBV2|TRBD1|TRBJ1-4
CASSRQGGYNEKLFF
TGTGCCAGCAGTCGACAAGGGGGCTATAATGAAAAACTGTTTTTT
>-|TRBV6-2/TRBV6-3|-|TRBJ1-5
CASSRGEVSNQPQHF
TGTGCCAGCAGTCGCGGGGAGGTTAGCAATCAGCCCCAGCATTTT
>-|TRBV6-2/TRBV6-3|-|TRBJ1-2
CASSLKGRGYTF
TGTGCCAGCAGTTTGAAGGGGCGAGGCTACACCTTC
>few|TRBV6-4|-|TRBJ2-3
CASSDSNGVTQYF
TGTGCCAGCAGTGACTCGAACGGAGTGACGCAGTATTTT
>-|TRBV5-1|TRBD2|TRBJ2-1
CASSLGTSGGFQFF
TGCGCCAGCAGCTTGGGGACTAGCGGGGGGTTTCAGTTCTTC
>-|TRBV6-5|TRBD1|TRBJ1-2
CASSQTGFGYGYTF
TGTGCCAGCAGCCAGACAGGGTTCGGTTATGGCTACACCTTC
>-|TRBV7-2|-|TRBJ1-3
CASSLDPSGNTIYF
TGTGCCAGCAGCTTAGACCCCTCTGGAAACACCATATATTTT
>once|TRBV7-2|-|TRBJ2-3
CASSLRGQLGTDTQYF
TGTGCCAGCAGCCTAAGGGGCCAACTGGGCACAGATACGCAGTATTTT
>once|TRBV6-5|-|TRBJ1-5
CASSYSSRQPQHF
TGTGCCAGCAGTTACTCCTCGCGTCAGCCCCAGCATTTT
>-|TRBV5-1|TRBD2|TRBJ2-5
CASSLGAGGPETQYF
TGCGCCAGCAGCTTGGGAGCGGGGGGGCCGGAGACCCAGTACTTC
>few|TRBV5-8|-|TRBJ1-5
CASSGRGIGLSQPQHF
TGTGCCAGCAGCGGGAGGGGGATAGGTTTATCTCAGCCCCAGCATTTT
>-|TRBV7-2|-|TRBJ1-6
CASSYAWGNSPLHF
TGTGCCAGCAGCTACGCCTGGGGGAATTCACCCCTCCACTTT
>once|TRBV5-1|TRBD1|TRBJ2-1
CASSSEPTGLGNEQFF
TGCGCCAGCAGCTCCGAGCCGACAGGGTTGGGAAATGAGCAGTTCTTC
>-|TRBV3-1/TRBV3-2|-|TRBJ1-1
CASSQGEGVAFF
TGTGCCAGCAGCCAAGGGGAGGGGGTAGCTTTCTTT
>once|TRBV11-1|-|TRBJ1-1
CASSSTGNAFF
TGTGCCAGCAGCAGTACAGGGAACGCTTTCTTT
>-|TRBV7-8|TRBD1|TRBJ2-5
CASSPVTGTETQYF
TGTGCCAGCAGCCCCGTGACAGGGACAGAGACCCAGTACTTC
>-|TRBV19|TRBD1|TRBJ1-2
CASSNRDRGDYGYTF
TGTGCCAGTAGTAACCGGGACAGGGGCGACTATGGCTACACCTTC
>-|TRBV5-1|-|TRBJ2-1
CASSQTVNEQFF
TGCGCCAGCAGCCAGACAGTAAATGAGCAGTTCTTC
>-|TRBV10-2|TRBD1|TRBJ1-2
CASSESGQFGYTF
TGCGCCAGCAGTGAGTCGGGACAGTTTGGCTACACCTTC
>-|TRBV5-1|TRBD1|TRBJ2-5
CASSLQGSQETQYF
TGCGCCAGCAGCTTACAGGGGAGCCAAGAGACCCAGTACTTC
>-|TRBV6-2/TRBV6-3|-|TRBJ1-5
CASSTTNQPQHF
TGTGCCAGCAGTACAACTAATCAGCCCCAGCATTTT
>-|TRBV5-1|TRBD1|TRBJ1-1
CASSLARTGVVGTEAFF
TGCGCCAGCAGCTTGGCCCGAACAGGGGTCGTCGGCACTGAAGCTTTCTTT
>-|TRBV6-1|-|TRBJ1-5
CASSDAGFGNQPQHF
TGTGCCAGCAGTGACGCGGGATTTGGCAATCAGCCCCAGCATTTT
>few|TRBV5-8|-|TRBJ1-5
CASSLWGDPNQPQHF
TGTGCCAGCAGCTTATGGGGAGACCCGAATCAGCCCCAGCATTTT
>-|TRBV12-5|-|TRBJ1-2
CASGTQSYGYTF
TGTGCTAGTGGAACCCAATCCTATGGCTACACCTTC
>-|TRBV28|-|TRBJ1-1
CASSSPRVGLNTEAFF
TGTGCCAGCAGTTCCCCCCGGGTAGGCCTGAACACTGAAGCTTTCTTT
>-|TRBV3-1/TRBV3-2|TRBD1|TRBJ2-3
CASSPRDRTGSTDTQYF
TGTGCCAGCAGCCCCAGGGACCGGACAGGGAGCACAGATACGCAGTATTTT
>-|TRBV7-2|-|TRBJ1-5
CASSPRTGIGQPQHF
TGTGCCAGCAGCCCGCGAACAGGGATTGGTCAGCCCCAGCATTTT
>-|TRBV2|-|TRBJ2-5
CASSETQGQETQYF
TGTGCCAGCAGTGAGACGCAGGGCCAAGAGACCCAGTACTTC
>-|TRBV3-1/TRBV3-2|TRBD1|TRBJ1-2
CASSQAFGQGFGGYTF
TGTGCCAGCAGCCAAGCGTTTGGACAGGGGTTTGGCGGCTACACCTTC
>-|TRBV19|-|TRBJ2-1
CASSPTWGYNEQFF
TGTGCCAGTAGTCCCACTTGGGGCTACAATGAGCAGTTCTTC
>-|TRBV25-1|-|TRBJ1-5
CASSVSTSNQPQHF
TGTGCCAGCAGTGTCAGTACGAGCAATCAGCCCCAGCATTTT
>once|TRBV4-3|-|TRBJ1-6
CASSQAFSYNSPLHF
TGCGCCAGCAGCCAGGCGTTCTCCTATAATTCACCCCTCCACTTT
>-|TRBV2|-|TRBJ1-1
CASSEGRGMNTEAFF
TGTGCCAGCAGTGAGGGCAGAGGAATGAACACTGAAGCTTTCTTT
>-|TRBV28|-|TRBJ1-6
CASSFSGTSSYNSPLHF
TGTGCCAGCAGTTTCTCCGGGACGAGCTCCTATAATTCACCCCTCCACTTT
>-|TRBV4-3|-|TRBJ2-3
CASSQGRNPRGTADTQYF
TGCGCCAGCAGCCAAGGGAGGAACCCACGGGGGACCGCAGATACGCAGTATTTT
>-|TRBV30|TRBD1|TRBJ2-1
CAWRRQGTNEQFF
TGTGCCTGGAGGCGACAGGGGACAAATGAGCAGTTCTTC
>-|TRBV11-2|-|TRBJ1-6
CARRTRNNSPLHF
TGTGCCAGACGGACAAGAAATAATTCACCCCTCCACTTT
>once|TRBV12-5|-|TRBJ1-2
CASGPTAGVAYGYTF
TGTGCTAGTGGCCCTACCGCCGGGGTGGCCTATGGCTACACCTTC
>-|TRBV19|-|TRBJ2-5
CASALGPKQETQYF
TGTGCCAGTGCCCTGGGCCCAAAGCAAGAGACCCAGTACTTC
>-|TRBV19|-|TRBJ1-3
CASNTGSFGNTIYF
TGTGCCAGTAATACCGGGAGCTTTGGAAACACCATATATTTT
>-|TRBV28|-|TRBJ1-4
CASSFPDWTNEKLFF
TGTGCCAGCAGTTTTCCTGACTGGACTAATGAAAAACTGTTTTTT
>once|TRBV6-2/TRBV6-3|-|TRBJ2-2
CASSYDSRELFF
TGTGCCAGCAGTTACGACTCGCGCGAGCTGTTTTTT
>-|TRBV4-3|-|TRBJ1-2
CASSQSKGGHVDGYTF
TGCGCCAGCAGCCAATCCAAAGGGGGTCACGTCGACGGCTACACCTTC
>-|TRBV7-3|-|TRBJ2-3
CASSVGTDTQYF
TGTGCCAGCAGCGTAGGAACAGATACGCAGTATTTT
>-|TRBV19|-|TRBJ2-2
CATRRTYGELFF
TGTGCCACCAGAAGGACATACGGGGAGCTGTTTTTT
>-|TRBV12-3/TRBV12-4|-|TRBJ2-1
CASQKGAYNEQFF
TGTGCCAGCCAGAAGGGAGCCTACAATGAGCAGTTCTTC
>-|TRBV2|-|TRBJ1-3
CASSEATVGNTIYF
TGTGCCAGCAGTGAAGCGACGGTTGGAAACACCATATATTTT